The T cell receptor (beta chain) under discussion was sequenced for a study of cytomegalovirus exposure and HLA in healthy donors. Study-level information: Of the donors genotyped, approximately 430 in all, about 76% fell in the Caucasian-associated ancestry cluster. Regarding the study as a whole: Researchers catalogued approximately 170 TCR beta chains as cytomegalovirus-associated. Earlier analysis yielded a pattern in which most TCR beta V segments were productive about 87% or about 30% of the time.

To note about this clone: Its antigen is currently unknown.

PCR involved 60 Vbeta and 13 Jbeta primers. The data were produced by immunoSEQ multiplex PCR, yet TCRdb's version contains in-frame clones alone and is incomplete. The sample shows 200,000 to 250,000 clones, roughly 84% of them seen only once. Germline CDR1 is SGHRS and CDR2 is YFSETQ. This CDR3 is 14 amino acids long. V was pared by 4 bases and J by 2 bases, with 5 bases of the junction left unmatched. This chain joins TRBV5-1 and TRBJ1-2; 7 nucleotides agree with TRBD1. What was sequenced was PBMCs. The sequence derives from a girl aged 2-10 years in good health and CMV-seronegative. The CDR3 nucleotides are TGCGCCAGCAGCAGGGACAGACCAAACTATGGCTACACCTTC. Protein: CASSRDRPNYGYTF.